These T cell receptor beta chains were read from a single sample in a study of blood T cell repertoires in COVID-19. Measured with immunoSEQ multiplex PCR; TCRdb has only the in-frame clones, and not every one. The sample has some 56,000 clones, about 83% seen once. Material: peripheral blood. These receptor sequences come from a woman of 80 years or more with acute or convalescent COVID-19. Each CDR3 is given with its conserved first and last residue. The size of a clone is reported for some rows only, either as once, few or many, or as a class for expanded clones.

abundance: once
v_gene: TRBV19
len: 18
CDR3aa: CASSNPSGASQIYNEQFF

abundance: NA
v_gene: TRBV30
len: 14
CDR3aa: CATAPGGHTDTQYF

abundance: NA
v_gene: TRBV7-3
len: 15
CDR3aa: CASSLRGTDNSPLHF

abundance: NA
v_gene: TRBV5-1
len: 15
CDR3aa: CASTLRTGRNSPLHF

abundance: NA
v_gene: TRBV5-1
len: 15
CDR3aa: CASSSESTSYNEQFF

abundance: once
v_gene: TRBV25-1
len: 15
CDR3aa: CASSVALQGGDGYTF

abundance: NA
v_gene: TRBV6-6
len: 16
CDR3aa: CASSYREGQGSQPQHF

abundance: NA
v_gene: TRBV7-2
len: 18
CDR3aa: CASSEFFGAPNANYGYTF

abundance: NA
v_gene: TRBV19
len: 14
CDR3aa: CASSIGTTGNTIYF

abundance: once
v_gene: TRBV28
len: 11
CDR3aa: CAVQERQPQHF

abundance: NA
v_gene: TRBV5-1
len: 15
CDR3aa: CASSPGQALPYGYTF

abundance: NA
v_gene: TRBV24-1
len: 13
CDR3aa: CATQAREMDGYTF

abundance: once
v_gene: TRBV5-1
len: 14
CDR3aa: CASSKQGIRETQYF

abundance: NA
v_gene: TRBV6-5
len: 16
CDR3aa: CASSSGTGSFLGTQYF

abundance: NA
v_gene: TRBV7-9
len: 15
CDR3aa: CASSGSGTSGYEQYF

abundance: NA
v_gene: TRBV4-1
len: 14
CDR3aa: CASSQDRGGLGYTF